What follows are 22 T cell receptor beta chains derived from one specimen sequenced in a study of T cells in tuberculosis. Time point: new active TB diagnosis, blood taken before or within 7 days of starting treatment. Profiled with immunoSEQ multiplex PCR; TCRdb holds only in-frame clones, not every one. The data show roughly 35,000 clones, about 91% seen once. The source material was PBMCs, sampled at tuberculosis diagnosis. These receptor sequences come from an adult with tuberculosis. Some clones in this sample may be carry-over from other donors' samples.

This rearrangement joins TRBV5-6 to TRBJ2-3; 9 bases are shared with TRBD2. V was pared by 4 bases and J by 5 bases, with 8 bases of the junction left unmatched. The CDR3 runs 15 residues. Germline-derived CDR1 and CDR2 are SGHDT and YYEEEE. This CDR3 reads CASSESGGPGDTQYF. CDR3 in DNA: TGTGCCAGCAGCGAGAGCGGGGGGCCGGGAGATACGCAGTATTTT.

The J gene is TRBJ2-3, the V gene TRBV11-2; D gene uncertain. The CDR3 consists of 12 residues. Between the trimmed V and J ends, which lost 1 base and 6 bases, there was a span of 5 bases. The germline gives CDR1 SGHAT, CDR2 FQNNGV. CDR3 nucleotides: TGTGCCAGCAGCTTAGCCCCTGATACGCAGTATTTT. Translation: CASSLAPDTQYF.

The V and J genes are TRBV5-1 and TRBJ2-2, with TRBD1 identical over 9 bases. After removal of 4 bases from V and 5 bases from J, the junction contained 6 bases not matched to a gene. Germline V gene data show CDR1 as SGHRS and CDR2 as YFSETQ. This CDR3 is built from 15 residues. CDR3 DNA: TGCGCCAGCAGCCAGGACAGGGGACGGACCGGGGAGCTGTTTTTT. Protein sequence: CASSQDRGRTGELFF.

This sequence joins TRBV5-4 and TRBJ1-1; 12 bases are shared with TRBD1. CDR1 is SGHNT and CDR2 is YYREEE in the germline V gene (reference sequence). The CDR3 has 16 amino acids. J lost 3 bases, V lost 9 bases, and 12 bases had no gene match. CDR3 bases: TGTGCCATACATTCCGGGACAGGGGGCGCAGACACTGAAGCTTTCTTT. Translated, it gives CAIHSGTGGADTEAFF. Full variable domain (rest looked up from reference TRBV5-4 and TRBJ1-1): ETGVTQSPTHLIKTRGQQVTLRCSSQSGHNTVSWYQQALGQGPQFIFQYYREEENGRGNFPPRFSGLQFPNYSSELNVNALELDDSALYLCAIHSGTGGADTEAFFGQGTRLTVV.

The genes are TRBV6-1 and TRBJ2-7; D perhaps matches TRBD2 (5 bases). Trimming cost V 1 base and J 2 bases, with 12 bases left between them. The CDR3 loop spans 15 amino acids. Per germline, CDR1 MNHNS and CDR2 SASEGT. DNA of the CDR3: TGTGCCAGCAGTGAAGGGACGGACTTTACCTACGAGCAGTACTTC. This translates into CASSEGTDFTYEQYF.

This clone was recorded once. J is TRBJ1-1 and V is TRBV5-1, with D perhaps TRBD1 (6 bases). The V gene's germline CDR1 is SGHRS and CDR2 YFSETQ. The CDR3 contains 17 residues. Trimming cost V 4 bases and J 3 bases, with 22 bases left between them. CDR3 sequence reads: CASSPFAAQGFHTEAFF. The DNA of the CDR3 is TGCGCCAGCAGCCCGTTCGCAGCCCAGGGGTTTCACACTGAAGCTTTCTTT. The full variable domain, with the rest looked up from reference TRBV5-1 and TRBJ1-1, is KAGVTQTPRYLIKTRGQQVTLSCSPISGHRSVSWYQQTPGQGLQFLFEYFSETQRNKGNFPGRFSGRQFSNSRSEMNVSTLELGDSALYLCASSPFAAQGFHTEAFFGQGTRLTVV.

The gene calls are TRBV18 and TRBJ2-3; TRBD1 aligns across 11 bases. The CDR3 contains 15 residues. With 1 base clipped from V and 4 bases from J, the junction kept 1 base outside the gene matches. Germline V gene lookup returns CDR1 KGHSH and CDR2 LQKENI. The CDR3 spells CASSPQGQGADTQYF. In DNA form, the CDR3 reads TGTGCCAGCTCACCACAGGGACAGGGGGCAGATACGCAGTATTTT.

J is TRBJ2-1 and V is TRBV4-2; D gene ambiguous. Germline CDR1 and CDR2: LGHNA and YNFKEQ. The CDR3 runs to 14 residues. V lost 1 base to trimming and J lost 9 bases, with 13 bases between them. Here the CDR3 DNA reads TGTGCCAGCAGCCAAGTTCGAGACTCCGGTGAGCAGTTCTTC. This codes for CASSQVRDSGEQFF.

This sequence joins TRBV27 and TRBJ2-3; D is perhaps TRBD1 (5 bases). CDR1 and CDR2 from the germline V gene are MNHEY and SMNVEV (reference sequence). The CDR3 has 16 amino acids. The germline V and J ends were trimmed by 2 bases and 3 bases, with 15 bases remaining between them. The CDR3 DNA reads as TGTGCCAGCAGTTTAGTGGGGCCCCCCCATACAGATACGCAGTATTTT. The encoded protein is CASSLVGPPHTDTQYF.

This chain connects TRBV5-1 to TRBJ2-7; D call uncertain. The CDR3 is 12 amino acids. Trimming left V 4 bases short and J 0 bases short, with 5 bases between. The germline V gene has CDR1 SGHRS and CDR2 YFSETQ. The CDR3: CASSPSSYEQYF. CDR3 bases: TGCGCCAGCAGCCCCAGCTCCTACGAGCAGTACTTC.

V gene TRBV5-1 combines with J gene TRBJ2-3; 11 positions agree with TRBD2. Germline V CDR1 and CDR2: SGHRS, YFSETQ. The length of the CDR3 is 17 residues. V dropped 3 bases and J dropped 2; count of bases not matched to a gene: 8. The CDR3 DNA reads TGCGCCAGCAGCTGGGAACTAGCGGGGGCCAACACAGATACGCAGTATTTT. Protein product: CASSWELAGANTDTQYF. The full variable domain, rest sourced from reference TRBV5-1 and TRBJ2-3, is KAGVTQTPRYLIKTRGQQVTLSCSPISGHRSVSWYQQTPGQGLQFLFEYFSETQRNKGNFPGRFSGRQFSNSRSEMNVSTLELGDSALYLCASSWELAGANTDTQYFGPGTRLTVL.

V is TRBV5-6 and J is TRBJ2-1; D is perhaps TRBD2 (6 bases). The V end lost 7 bases, the J end lost 1 base, and 6 bases lay between the germline ends. The CDR3 has 12 amino acids. Germline V gene sequence: CDR1 SGHDT, CDR2 YYEEEE. As DNA, the CDR3 is TGTGCCAGCGGGGGGTCCTACAATGAGCAGTTCTTC. Translating gives CASGGSYNEQFF. Full variable domain (remainder filled in from reference TRBV5-6 and TRBJ2-1): DAGVTQSPTHLIKTRGQQVTLRCSPKSGHDTVSWYQQALGQGPQFIFQYYEEEERQRGNFPDRFSGHQFPNYSSELNVNALLLGDSALYLCASGGSYNEQFFGPGTRLTVL.

V is TRBV5-1 and J is TRBJ2-3; 8 nucleotides line up with TRBD2. After removal of 7 bases from V and 0 bases from J, the junction contained 7 bases not matched to a gene. CDR1 SGHRS and CDR2 YFSETQ come from the germline V gene. The CDR3 is 15 residues long. Here the CDR3 reads CASRKSGGSTDTQYF. The CDR3 nucleotides are TGCGCCAGCCGAAAGAGCGGGGGCAGCACAGATACGCAGTATTTT.

This sequence joins TRBV16 and TRBJ2-1; 8 nucleotides agree with TRBD2. The CDR3 sequence is 15 residues long. Germline CDR1 is KGHSY and CDR2 is FQNENV. V shed 3 bases and J 6 bases; nucleotides not matched to a gene: 7. DNA for the CDR3: TGTGCCAGCAGCCAGTCGGGACTAGGGAGCAATGAGCAGTTCTTC. The encoded protein is CASSQSGLGSNEQFF. Together with reference TRBV16 and TRBJ2-1, the CDR3 gives the full variable domain: GEEVAQTPKHLVRGEGQKAKLYCAPIKGHSYVFWYQQVLKNEFKFLISFQNENVFDETGMPKERFSAKCLPNSPCSLEIQATKLEDSAVYFCASSQSGLGSNEQFFGPGTRLTVL.

The J gene is TRBJ2-3, the V gene TRBV7-6; a weak D match, TRBD1 (5 bases). Per the germline V gene, CDR1 is SGHVS and CDR2 is FNYEAQ. This CDR3 is built from 13 residues. V was trimmed by 2 bases and J by 9 bases, leaving 12 bases between them. CDR3 region: CASSLLQGDTQYF. In nucleotides, the CDR3 is TGTGCCAGCAGCTTACTTCAGGGCGACACGCAGTATTTT.

The chain links TRBV27 to TRBJ2-2; possible D gene TRBD2, 5 bases. V was trimmed by 8 bases and J by 2 bases, leaving 12 bases between them. The germline CDR1 and CDR2 sequences are MNHEY and SMNVEV (reference sequence). The CDR3 consists of 14 residues. CDR3 in amino acids: CASGQDSNTGELFF. CDR3 in DNA: TGTGCCAGCGGCCAGGACTCCAACACCGGGGAGCTGTTTTTT.

This clone has only a few counts. The CDR3 loop reads CASSGPRPRGRPGSPLHF. In nucleotides, the CDR3 is TGTGCCAGCAGCGGCCCCAGGCCTAGGGGCCGGCCAGGCTCACCCCTCCACTTT. This rearrangement joins TRBV9 to TRBJ1-6; TRBD1 is a possible D gene (5 bases). Deletions cut 3 bases from V and 10 bases from J, with 26 bases between. The CDR3 contains 18 residues. The germline CDR1 and CDR2 sequences are SGDLS and YYNGEE.

CDR3 in amino acids: CASSYSDSSLGNTIYF. The CDR3 DNA follows: TGTGCCAGCAGTTACTCGGACAGTAGCCTTGGAAACACCATATATTTT. This rearrangement joins TRBV6-5 to TRBJ1-3; D possibly corresponds to TRBD1 (6 bases). The germline CDR1 and CDR2 sequences are MNHEY and SVGAGI. Trimming stripped 0 bases from V and 3 bases from J, with 12 bases between. CDR3 size: 16 residues.

The DNA of the CDR3 is TGTGCCAGCAGCGAGCGGGGGATCGACGAGCAGTACTTC. Translating gives CASSERGIDEQYF. The chain is built from TRBV7-9 and TRBJ2-7; 8 positions match TRBD2. The CDR3 loop spans 13 amino acids. V dropped 5 bases and J dropped 5; count of bases not matched to a gene: 5. CDR1 SEHNR and CDR2 FQNEAQ come from the germline V gene (reference sequence).

The sample holds a few counts of this clone. This chain uses TRBV4-1 with TRBJ1-6, with 10 bases aligning to TRBD1. CDR1 MGHRA and CDR2 YSYEKL come from the germline V gene. The CDR3 runs 15 residues. V lost 4 bases and J lost 6; bases outside the gene matches: 3. The CDR3 here is CASSPGTGANSPLHF. The CDR3 DNA is TGCGCCAGCAGCCCGGGGACAGGGGCTAATTCACCCCTCCACTTT.

The J gene is TRBJ1-1, the V gene TRBV6-5, with TRBD1 as a possible D gene (6 bases). The germline gives CDR1 MNHEY, CDR2 SVGAGI. The germline V and J ends were trimmed by 8 bases and 0 bases, with 16 bases remaining between them. This CDR3 is built from 15 residues. The CDR3 nucleotides read TGTGCCAGCTCCCCCCTGGACAGAATGAACACTGAAGCTTTCTTT. The encoded protein is CASSPLDRMNTEAFF.

CDR3 in DNA: TGTGCCAGCAGTTACTCATACAGGGGGCGGAACACTGAAGCTTTCTTT. This encodes CASSYSYRGRNTEAFF. The V call is TRBV6-6, the J call TRBJ1-1; 9 nucleotides align to TRBD1. With 0 bases clipped from V and 1 base from J, the junction kept 3 bases outside the gene matches. The CDR3 runs to 16 residues. CDR1 and CDR2 (germline): MNHNY, SVGAGI (reference sequence).